These 32 T cell receptor beta chains originate from one sample sequenced in a study of T cell responses to AZD1222 COVID-19 vaccine. The method was immunoSEQ multiplex PCR; TCRdb's version includes in-frame clones alone and lacks a portion of them. The sample has over 150,000 clones, approximately 95% seen once; the top ten hold under 1.1%. Material: peripheral blood, obtained 28 days after the second dose of the MenACWY control vaccine. These receptor sequences come from an adult who received the MenACWY meningococcal vaccine as a control.

This clone has a single count. CDR3 bases: TGTGCCAGCAGCCAACAGGGTGGGAGCACTGAAGCTTTCTTT. Translation gives CASSQQGGSTEAFF. The chain is built from TRBV3-1 (or the pseudogene TRBV3-2) and TRBJ1-1, with a possible D match to TRBD1 (5 bases). V was pared by 2 bases and J by 4 bases, with 11 bases between. This CDR3 contains 14 residues. The germline V gene has CDR1 LGHDT and CDR2 YNNKEL (reference sequence).

The chain combines TRBV27 with TRBJ1-5; perhaps TRBD1 as D (5 bases). Trimming stripped 7 bases from V and 4 bases from J, with 26 bases between. From germline, CDR1 is MNHEY and CDR2 SMNVEV (reference sequence). The CDR3 spans 18 residues. The CDR3 nucleotides read TGTGCCAGCACCCCAGCAAGGGGAGGCGCTTATCGAAATCAGCCCCAGCATTTT. It yields the protein CASTPARGGAYRNQPQHF.

The rearrangement uses TRBV18 and TRBJ1-2; possibly TRBD1 for D (6 bases). In germline, CDR1 is KGHSH, CDR2 LQKENI. The V end lost 3 bases, the J end lost 2 bases, and 10 bases lay between the germline ends. This CDR3 has 14 amino acids. The CDR3 protein is CASSPRQANYGYTF. CDR3 nucleotide sequence: TGTGCCAGCTCACCTCGACAGGCAAACTATGGCTACACCTTC.

The V gene is TRBV7-2, the J gene TRBJ2-7; 12 bases line up with TRBD2. The length of the CDR3 is 16 residues. CDR1 is SGHTA, CDR2 FQGNSA, per germline. V was clipped by 1 base and J by 2 bases; unmatched bases: 3. This CDR3 reads CASSLGSSGGAYEQYF. The CDR3 nucleotides read TGTGCCAGCAGCTTAGGGTCTAGCGGGGGGGCCTACGAGCAGTACTTC.

With regard to this clone: An end of the junction differs from the germline gene, which may be a read error. The J gene is TRBJ2-1, the V gene TRBV7-7; no firm D call. Germline CDR1 reads SSHAT; CDR2 reads FNYEAQ (reference sequence). The CDR3 length is 15 residues. In nucleotides, the CDR3 is TGTGCTAGCAGCCCAGAGGTGTCCCCATACAATGAGCAGTTCTTC. Translation gives CASSPEVSPYNEQFF. The variable domain in full, with the rest retrieved from reference TRBV7-7 and TRBJ2-1, is GAGVSQSPRYKVTKRGQDVTLRCDPISSHATLYWYQQALGQGPEFLTYFNYEAQPDKSGLPSDRFSAERPEGSISTLTIQRTEQRDSAMYRCASSPEVSPYNEQFFGPGTRLTVL.

This sequence joins TRBV11-3 and TRBJ2-1; D is perhaps TRBD1 (6 bases). The CDR3 has 17 amino acids. Trimming shortened V by 6 bases and J by 3 bases, and 21 bases separated the two germline ends. Per the germline V gene, CDR1 is SGHNT and CDR2 is YENEEA. CDR3 coding DNA: TGTGCCAGCAGTCAAAGCCTAGACAGGACGAACTACAATGAGCAGTTCTTC. It translates to CASSQSLDRTNYNEQFF. The variable domain in full, with the rest retrieved from reference TRBV11-3 and TRBJ2-1, is EAGVVQSPRYKIIEKKQPVAFWCNPISGHNTLYWYLQNLGQGPELLIRYENEEAVDDSQLPKDRFSAERLKGVDSTLKIQPAELGDSAVYLCASSQSLDRTNYNEQFFGPGTRLTVL.

The J gene is TRBJ2-7, the V gene TRBV28, with D possibly TRBD1 on 5 matching bases. V lost 7 bases to trimming and J lost 7 bases, with 23 bases between them. The CDR3 length is 15 residues. Per germline, CDR1 MDHEN and CDR2 SYDVKM. CDR3 DNA: TGTGCCAGCAACTCTGGGGCAGGCCCCCTCTTAGAGCAGTACTTC. Translation: CASNSGAGPLLEQYF.

The chain carries TRBV5-6 and TRBJ1-2, with D unresolved. Trimming shortened V by 5 bases and J by 8 bases, and 22 bases separated the two germline ends. CDR1 is SGHDT and CDR2 is YYEEEE in the germline V gene. The CDR3 length is 15 residues. Here the CDR3 reads CASSRVNTAAGGYTF. The CDR3 DNA reads TGTGCCAGCAGTAGAGTTAATACGGCCGCGGGAGGCTACACCTTC.

This chain joins TRBV25-1 and TRBJ2-1; D tentatively fits TRBD1 or TRBD2 (6 bases each). The CDR3 is 15 amino acids. Trimming took off 5 bases at V and 6 bases at J, with 17 bases between the two ends. Looked up from germline, CDR1 is MGHDK and CDR2 is SYGVNS. The CDR3 loop is CASSLSGGPGNEQFF. In DNA, the CDR3 is TGTGCCAGCAGTCTTTCCGGGGGCCCGGGCAATGAGCAGTTCTTC.

The rearrangement uses TRBV6-2 or TRBV6-3 and TRBJ1-2, with 8 positions matching TRBD1. This CDR3 is built from 13 residues. The germline gives CDR1 MNHEY, CDR2 SVGEGT. V lost 4 bases, J lost 8 bases, and 6 bases stayed unmatched. The CDR3 reads CASSWRQGLGYTF. For the CDR3, the DNA is TGTGCCAGCAGTTGGAGACAGGGGCTGGGCTACACCTTC.

The chain has TRBV6-1 and TRBJ1-2, with D hard to call. Per germline, CDR1 MNHNS and CDR2 SASEGT. The CDR3 runs 14 residues. V lost 1 base and J 8 bases, leaving 14 bases between the germline ends. The CDR3 coding sequence is TGTGCCAGCAGTGAAGAGGCCCGGCTCGGCGGCTACACCTTC. It yields the protein CASSEEARLGGYTF.

This rearrangement joins TRBV9 to TRBJ1-2; TRBD1 is a possible D gene (5 bases). CDR1 is SGDLS and CDR2 is YYNGEE in the germline V gene. V gave up 0 bases and J gave up 4 bases, with 13 bases separating them. The length of the CDR3 is 15 residues. The CDR3 spells CASSVDEGALYGYTF. The CDR3 nucleotides read TGTGCCAGCAGCGTAGATGAAGGGGCGCTCTATGGCTACACCTTC.

This sequence joins TRBV12-3 or TRBV12-4 and TRBJ1-2, with D perhaps matching TRBD1 (6 bases). V was cut by 1 base and J by 6 bases, with 9 bases left in between. CDR3 length: 13 residues. The CDR3 is CASSLGQGHGYTF. For the CDR3, the DNA is TGTGCCAGCAGTTTAGGTCAGGGGCATGGCTACACCTTC.

This clone was observed once. The rearrangement joins TRBV5-5 to TRBJ1-5, with no clear D. CDR1 and CDR2 from the germline V gene are SGHKS and YYEKEE (reference sequence). The CDR3 runs 14 residues. V was shortened by 4 bases and J by 0 bases, with 8 bases between the two germline ends. Here the CDR3 DNA reads TGTGCCAGCAGCCCTGTGGATAGCAATCAGCCCCAGCATTTT. Translation: CASSPVDSNQPQHF.

The rearrangement links TRBV28 to TRBJ2-7; 8 bases are a match to TRBD1. With V trimmed by 7 bases and J by 2 bases, 7 bases remained unmatched. The CDR3 consists of 14 residues. The germline V gene encodes CDR1 MDHEN and CDR2 SYDVKM. The chain's CDR3 is CASTPPTGAYEQYF. The CDR3 DNA reads as TGTGCCAGCACCCCCCCGACAGGGGCCTACGAGCAGTACTTC.

This chain links TRBV6-1 with TRBJ1-2; D might be TRBD1 (6 bases). Germline CDR1 and CDR2: MNHNS and SASEGT. CDR3 length: 14 residues. V was cut by 2 bases and J by 8 bases, with 15 bases left in between. In DNA, the CDR3 is TGTGCCAGCAGTGAATGGCAGGGGCGTTCGGGCTACACCTTC. It translates to CASSEWQGRSGYTF.

The rearrangement joins TRBV19 to TRBJ1-1; 11 nucleotides match TRBD1. Germline V lookup: CDR1 LNHDA, CDR2 SQIVND (reference sequence). CDR3 length: 15 amino acids. The V and J ends lost 5 bases and 4 bases, in that order; junction bases with no gene match: 6. CDR3 bases: TGTGCCAGTAGTGTAACCGGGACAGGGGGCACTGAAGCTTTCTTT. As protein: CASSVTGTGGTEAFF. The whole variable domain, filled in from reference TRBV19 and TRBJ1-1, reads DGGITQSPKYLFRKEGQNVTLSCEQNLNHDAMYWYRQDPGQGLRLIYYSQIVNDFQKGDIAEGYSVSREKKESFPLTVTSAQKNPTAFYLCASSVTGTGGTEAFFGQGTRLTVV.

The gene calls are TRBV10-1 and TRBJ2-1; 10 bases map to TRBD2. The CDR3 extends over 15 amino acids. V dropped 6 bases and J dropped 5; count of bases not matched to a gene: 7. Germline CDR1 is WNHNN and CDR2 is SYGVQD (reference sequence). This CDR3 is CASSLTSGDHNEQFF. In DNA, the CDR3 is TGCGCCAGCAGCCTTACTAGCGGGGACCACAATGAGCAGTTCTTC.

The gene calls are TRBV27 and TRBJ1-4; weak D call: TRBD1 (6 bases). The germline V gene encodes CDR1 MNHEY and CDR2 SMNVEV (reference sequence). With 4 bases removed from V and 0 bases from J, the gap between germline ends came to 9 bases. This CDR3 has 15 amino acids. In DNA, the CDR3 is TGTGCCAGCAGTTCACAGGGTGCAACTAATGAAAAACTGTTTTTT. This gives the protein CASSSQGATNEKLFF.

The genes are TRBV6-2 or TRBV6-3 and TRBJ1-1; D gene ambiguous. Germline assignment: CDR1 MNHEY and CDR2 SVGEGT. Between the trimmed V and J ends, which lost 6 bases and 1 base, there was a span of 18 bases. CDR3 length: 16 residues. CDR3: CASSPLAGVANTEAFF. The DNA of the CDR3 is TGTGCCAGCAGCCCTCTAGCCGGAGTAGCGAACACTGAAGCTTTCTTT.

The CDR3 DNA reads TGCGCCAGCAGCCCCCTGACAGGTGAGAACACTGAAGCTTTCTTT. Amino acid sequence: CASSPLTGENTEAFF. The chain uses TRBV5-1 and TRBJ1-1; weak D call: TRBD1 (6 bases). Looked up from germline, CDR1 is SGHRS and CDR2 is YFSETQ. The CDR3 runs 15 residues. The V end lost 4 bases, the J end lost 1 base, and 14 bases lay between the germline ends.

The CDR3 DNA follows: TGTGCCAGCAGCCCCTTGACGGGTCTAGAGACCCAGTACTTC. Its protein product is CASSPLTGLETQYF. The genes are TRBV3-1 (or the pseudogene TRBV3-2) and TRBJ2-5; no reliable D call. The germline CDR1 and CDR2 sequences are LGHDT and YNNKEL (reference sequence). The V end was cut by 4 bases, the J end by 4 bases, with 13 bases between. The CDR3 extends over 14 amino acids.

V and J are TRBV7-2 and TRBJ1-1; D is unresolved. CDR3 size: 15 residues. V was trimmed by 4 bases and J by 10 bases, leaving 22 bases between them. Germline V gene sequence: CDR1 SGHTA, CDR2 FQGNSA. The CDR3 DNA sequence: TGTGCCAGCAGCTCCCCCCTCCCGGTACAGAACGGAGCTTTCTTT. Its translation is CASSSPLPVQNGAFF.

The chain has TRBV5-8 and TRBJ1-3; D not certain. This CDR3 region has 15 residues. Germline CDR1 SGHTS, CDR2 YDEGEE. With 2 bases removed from V and 0 bases from J, the gap between germline ends came to 9 bases. This chain's CDR3 is CASSFWASSGNTIYF. In nucleotides, the CDR3 is TGTGCCAGCAGCTTTTGGGCGAGCTCTGGAAACACCATATATTTT.

This clone was seen a single time. The J gene is TRBJ2-3, the V gene TRBV29-1, with D unresolved. The V and J ends lost 1 base and 10 bases respectively, with 12 bases between them. CDR3 length equals 12 residues. Germline CDR1 reads SQVTM; CDR2 reads ANQGSEA. The CDR3 reads CSVEGAAGPQYF. DNA for the CDR3: TGCAGCGTTGAAGGGGCCGCTGGCCCGCAGTATTTT.

The V gene is TRBV6-5, the J gene TRBJ2-3; D might be TRBD2 (5 bases). The CDR3 is 14 amino acids. The germline V gene encodes CDR1 MNHEY and CDR2 SVGAGI. The V gene lost 6 bases and the J gene lost 6 bases, with 16 bases spanning the gap. CDR3 DNA sequence: TGTGCCAGCAGCTTATTTTCGGCGGGTGATACGCAGTATTTT. This gives the protein CASSLFSAGDTQYF.

The chain couples TRBV5-1 to TRBJ2-1; no firm D call. CDR1 is SGHRS, CDR2 YFSETQ, per germline. The CDR3 covers 12 residues. V lost 2 bases to trimming and J lost 0 bases, with 0 bases between them. Here the CDR3 reads CASSFSYNEQFF. The CDR3 DNA reads TGCGCCAGCAGCTTCTCCTACAATGAGCAGTTCTTC.

The chain recombines TRBV28 with TRBJ2-7; D not resolved. This CDR3 spans 14 amino acids. The germline V and J ends were trimmed by 10 bases and 1 base, with 17 bases remaining between them. Germline values: CDR1 MDHEN, CDR2 SYDVKM. The CDR3 sequence: CATRSFGPSYEQYF. For the CDR3, the DNA is TGTGCCACCCGTAGTTTTGGCCCTTCCTACGAGCAGTACTTC.

The J gene is TRBJ2-5, the V gene TRBV5-1; unclear D gene. The CDR3 runs 14 residues. V lost 0 bases and J 1 base, leaving 7 bases between the germline ends. The germline gives CDR1 SGHRS, CDR2 YFSETQ. The CDR3 is CASSLVTSQETQYF. In DNA, the CDR3 is TGCGCCAGCAGCTTGGTAACCAGCCAAGAGACCCAGTACTTC. The variable domain in full, with the rest retrieved from reference TRBV5-1 and TRBJ2-5, is KAGVTQTPRYLIKTRGQQVTLSCSPISGHRSVSWYQQTPGQGLQFLFEYFSETQRNKGNFPGRFSGRQFSNSRSEMNVSTLELGDSALYLCASSLVTSQETQYFGPGTRLLVL.

This chain connects TRBV7-2 to TRBJ1-2; maybe TRBD1 (6 bases). CDR1 and CDR2 (germline): SGHTA, FQGNSA. V dropped 1 base and J dropped 4 bases, with 13 bases sitting between them. CDR3 length equals 15 residues. CDR3 coding DNA: TGTGCCAGCAGCTTAGAGGGCATAGGGGGCTATGGCTACACCTTC. This encodes CASSLEGIGGYGYTF.

With regard to this clone: The sample has other DNA sequences that encode this CDR3 too. The chain carries TRBV7-8 and TRBJ1-2, with D possibly being TRBD1 (6 bases). CDR3 length: 14 amino acids. The V gene's germline CDR1 is SGHVS and CDR2 FQNEAQ. The V end lost 1 base, the J end lost 4 bases, and 10 bases lay between the germline ends. The CDR3 spells CASSLVGGGYGYTF. As DNA, the CDR3 is TGTGCCAGCAGCTTAGTTGGGGGCGGCTATGGCTACACCTTC.

The chain recombines TRBV18 with TRBJ1-6, with 9 nucleotides matching TRBD1. Trimming took 2 bases from V and 9 from J; bases not matched to a gene: 14. This CDR3 comprises 18 residues. The germline V gene has CDR1 KGHSH and CDR2 LQKENI. In nucleotides, the CDR3 is TGTGCCAGCTCACCATACACAACAGGGGGCGCATCGAGTTCACCCCTCCACTTT. Encoded protein: CASSPYTTGGASSSPLHF.